This entry lists 5 T cell receptor beta chains sequenced from one sample in a study of glioma-infiltrating T cells after dendritic cell vaccination. TCRdb's copy holds only in-frame clones and misses some; the assay was immunoSEQ multiplex PCR. The repertoire holds over 80,000 clones, with 85% to 90% as singletons. Sequenced here: blood, sampled before dendritic cell vaccination. The receptors originated from a human donor with glioblastoma.

The chain is built from TRBV4-2 and TRBJ2-1; tentatively, D is TRBD1 (5 bases). In germline, CDR1 is LGHNA, CDR2 YNFKEQ. With 2 bases removed from V and 1 base from J, the gap between germline ends came to 15 bases. This CDR3 region has 17 residues. This chain's CDR3 is CASSQRYPGISYNEQFF. CDR3 bases: TGTGCCAGCAGCCAACGCTACCCAGGGATTTCCTACAATGAGCAGTTCTTC.

The chain uses TRBV5-1 and TRBJ1-6; D is unresolved. V shed 1 base and J shed 0 bases, with 8 bases lying between them. CDR3 length: 16 residues. The germline V gene has CDR1 SGHRS and CDR2 YFSETQ. The chain's CDR3 is CASSLLGSSYNSPLHF. In DNA, the CDR3 is TGCGCCAGCAGCTTGTTAGGGAGCTCCTATAATTCACCCCTCCACTTT.

The chain combines TRBV9 with TRBJ2-4, with D possibly TRBD1 on 7 matching bases. Trimming removed 3 bases at V and 7 bases at J, with 14 bases between. The CDR3 has 14 residues. The germline V gene encodes CDR1 SGDLS and CDR2 YYNGEE. CDR3 in amino acids: CASSAEGQLNIQYF. The CDR3 nucleotides read TGTGCCAGCAGCGCGGAGGGACAGCTGAACATTCAGTACTTC.

The V and J genes are TRBV18 and TRBJ2-2; 10 nucleotides line up with TRBD2. Germline V CDR1 and CDR2: KGHSH, LQKENI. The CDR3 extends over 18 amino acids. J gave up 4 bases and V 2 bases, and 10 bases lay outside the gene matches. The CDR3 is CASSPIKLAGASTGELFF. The CDR3 DNA follows: TGTGCCAGCTCACCAATTAAGCTAGCGGGAGCGTCCACCGGGGAGCTGTTTTTT. Looking up the rest from reference TRBV18 and TRBJ2-2 gives the full variable domain: NAGVMQNPRHLVRRRGQEARLRCSPMKGHSHVYWYRQLPEEGLKFMVYLQKENIIDESGMPKERFSAEFPKEGPSILRIQQVVRGDSAAYFCASSPIKLAGASTGELFFGEGSRLTVL.

This CDR3 is CASSTGAGTTDTQYF. The CDR3 DNA sequence: TGTGCCAGTAGTACGGGAGCGGGAACCACAGATACGCAGTATTTT. This chain connects TRBV19 to TRBJ2-3; 7 bases are a match to TRBD2. This CDR3 spans 15 amino acids. With 4 bases clipped from V and 2 bases from J, the junction kept 6 bases outside the gene matches. The V gene's germline CDR1 is LNHDA and CDR2 SQIVND (reference sequence).